A single sample is the source of the 2 T cell receptor beta chains below, sequenced in a study of blood T cell repertoires in COVID-19. The data were produced by immunoSEQ multiplex PCR, yet TCRdb's version contains in-frame clones alone and is incomplete. Of 250,000 or so clones detected, just over 85% appear once; the ten largest clones hold around 1.4%. Sequenced sample: peripheral blood. The source of these receptors is a man older than 75 with acute or convalescent COVID-19.

This clone was recorded many times. In the same sample, other DNA sequences code for this CDR3. V and J are TRBV5-4 and TRBJ2-7; TRBD1 aligns across 9 bases. Germline trimming cut 0 bases from V and 2 bases from J; bases unmatched to any gene: 3. There are 15 residues in the CDR3. Germline CDR1 and CDR2: SGHNT and YYREEE (reference sequence). In nucleotides, the CDR3 is TGTGCCAGCAGCTTGGACAGGGGGCAAACCTACGAGCAGTACTTC. Its translation is CASSLDRGQTYEQYF.

This rearrangement joins TRBV25-1 to TRBJ1-6; 7 bases fit TRBD1. CDR1 and CDR2 from the germline V gene are MGHDK and SYGVNS. The CDR3 extends over 14 amino acids. Trimming cost V 2 bases and J 7 bases; bases outside gene matches: 2. This CDR3 reads CASSEAGQNSPLHF. The CDR3 DNA reads TGTGCCAGCAGTGAAGCGGGACAGAATTCACCCCTCCACTTT.